The next 7 T cell receptor beta chains were all read from a single sample in a study of blood T cell repertoires in COVID-19. Here immunoSEQ multiplex PCR was the method, and the copy in TCRdb shows in-frame clones only, minus some. The sample records 200,000 to 250,000 clones, about 86% being singletons. Sequencing used peripheral blood. The origin of the receptors is a man older than 75 with acute or convalescent COVID-19.

This rearrangement joins TRBV4-2 to TRBJ2-2; the D gene is possibly TRBD2 (6 bases). Trimming left V 7 bases short and J 5 bases short, with 14 bases between. CDR3 length equals 14 residues. Per germline, CDR1 LGHNA and CDR2 YNFKEQ. CDR3 sequence (DNA): TGTGCCAGCACCACGGGGCGGGGAACCGGGGAGCTGTTTTTT. Encoded protein: CASTTGRGTGELFF.

The chain couples TRBV18 to TRBJ2-1; D call uncertain. This CDR3 is built from 13 residues. Deletions cut 3 bases from V and 13 bases from J, with 16 bases between. CDR1 and CDR2 (germline): KGHSH, LQKENI. CDR3 region: CASSPATEQTQFF. The DNA for the CDR3 is TGTGCCAGCTCACCGGCGACGGAGCAAACTCAGTTCTTC.

This chain joins TRBV7-2 and TRBJ2-1; tentative D call: TRBD2 (6 bases). The CDR3 has 14 residues. Trimming shortened V by 6 bases and J by 7 bases, and 16 bases separated the two germline ends. CDR1 and CDR2 from the germline V gene are SGHTA and FQGNSA. The CDR3 nucleotides read TGTGCCAGCAGGACCTCCGGGACTGGGAATGAGCAGTTCTTC. It translates to CASRTSGTGNEQFF.

This chain links TRBV4-2 with TRBJ2-1; maybe TRBD1 (6 bases). The CDR3 runs to 14 residues. V was trimmed by 4 bases and J by 7 bases, leaving 14 bases between them. CDR1 LGHNA and CDR2 YNFKEQ come from the germline V gene. The CDR3 nucleotides read TGTGCCAGCAGCCGGACAGACAACTCTAATGAGCAGTTCTTC. As protein: CASSRTDNSNEQFF.

V usage is TRBV5-1 and J usage is TRBJ2-3; D is perhaps TRBD1 (5 bases). Germline lookup yields CDR1 SGHRS and CDR2 YFSETQ. V was shortened by 6 bases and J by 3 bases, with 14 bases between the two germline ends. This CDR3 spans 14 amino acids. CDR3 sequence (DNA): TGCGCCAGCACCTCAAGGGGTGGGACAGATACGCAGTATTTT. Its translation: CASTSRGGTDTQYF.

V is TRBV6-2 or TRBV6-3 and J is TRBJ2-6; tentative D call: TRBD1 (6 bases). CDR3 size: 15 residues. V was cut by 4 bases and J by 0 bases, with 7 bases left in between. Per the germline V gene, CDR1 is MNHEY and CDR2 is SVGEGT. The CDR3 nucleotides are TGTGCCAGCAGTTTACAGGGCTCTGGGGCCAACGTCCTGACTTTC. Its protein is CASSLQGSGANVLTF.

Here the CDR3 reads CASSRGLKNEKLFF. CDR3 bases: TGTGCCAGCAGCCGCGGACTGAAGAATGAAAAACTGTTTTTT. The rearrangement joins TRBV11-1 to TRBJ1-4; D gene uncertain. V lost 5 bases and J 5 bases, leaving 12 bases between the germline ends. This CDR3 contains 14 residues. CDR1 and CDR2 (germline): SGHAT, FQDESV (reference sequence).